The 30 T cell receptor beta chains in this list originate from one sample, sequenced in a study of brain T cells in children with intractable seizures. Generated by immunoSEQ multiplex PCR, the TCRdb table keeps only in-frame clones and is missing some. The sample lists some 62,000 clones, 95% to 96% seen once, with approximately 0.38% in the top ten. This specimen was peripheral blood, taken at surgery. These receptors were taken from a boy under two years old with focal cortical dysplasia and intractable seizures.

The chain combines TRBV14 with TRBJ1-1; D unresolved. The CDR3 is made up of 14 amino acids. Germline V gene sequence: CDR1 SGHDN, CDR2 FVKESK. The V end was cut by 1 base, the J end by 4 bases, with 10 bases between. The CDR3 here is CASSQGAGVTEAFF. DNA for the CDR3: TGTGCCAGCAGCCAAGGAGCAGGAGTCACTGAAGCTTTCTTT.

The CDR3 spells CASSLTTTLLYNEQFF. CDR3 sequence (DNA): TGTGCCAGCAGCCTCACCACTACCCTTCTCTACAATGAGCAGTTCTTC. V is TRBV7-9 and J is TRBJ2-1; no definite D call. This CDR3 region has 16 residues. V dropped 5 bases and J dropped 3 bases, with 17 bases sitting between them. The V gene's germline CDR1 is SEHNR and CDR2 FQNEAQ (reference sequence). The full variable domain, its missing parts supplied by reference TRBV7-9 and TRBJ2-1, is DTGVSQNPRHKITKRGQNVTFRCDPISEHNRLYWYRQTLGQGPEFLTYFQNEAQLEKSRLLSDRFSAERPKGSFSTLEIQRTEQGDSAMYLCASSLTTTLLYNEQFFGPGTRLTVL.

This sequence joins TRBV25-1 and TRBJ2-5; D is undetermined. Trimming removed 4 bases from V and 4 bases from J, with 10 bases in between. CDR3 length equals 13 residues. Germline assignment: CDR1 MGHDK and CDR2 SYGVNS. The CDR3 DNA sequence: TGTGCCAGCAGTGGGGTAGGGTTAGAGACCCAGTACTTC. This translates into CASSGVGLETQYF.

The CDR3: CASSLEQGSTYNEQFF. In nucleotides, the CDR3 is TGTGCCAGCAGTTTAGAACAGGGTTCAACCTACAATGAGCAGTTCTTC. V is TRBV28 and J is TRBJ2-1; possibly TRBD1 for D (6 bases). The CDR3 extends over 16 amino acids. Germline V gene lookup returns CDR1 MDHEN and CDR2 SYDVKM. Trimming pared 2 bases from V and 2 bases from J, leaving 13 bases between.

The J gene is TRBJ2-2, the V gene TRBV5-1; 8 nucleotides align to TRBD1. Trimming cost V 6 bases and J 1 base; bases outside gene matches: 2. Germline-derived CDR1 and CDR2 are SGHRS and YFSETQ. CDR3 length: 14 amino acids. DNA of the CDR3: TGCGCCAGCACGGGGACAGGGAACACCGGGGAGCTGTTTTTT. Its translation is CASTGTGNTGELFF.

This clone is a singleton in its sample. The rearrangement joins TRBV18 to TRBJ2-3; TRBD2 matches 11 bases. CDR3 length: 16 residues. The V segment lost 1 base and the J segment 3 bases; nucleotides outside the gene matches: 3. Germline CDR1 KGHSH, CDR2 LQKENI. CDR3 residues: CASSPLAGGPTDTQYF. For the CDR3, the DNA is TGTGCCAGCTCACCACTAGCGGGAGGGCCGACAGATACGCAGTATTTT.

The chain uses TRBV6-5 and TRBJ1-2; D gene ambiguous. Trimming pared 6 bases from V and 5 bases from J, leaving 16 bases between. The CDR3 has 14 residues. CDR1 is MNHEY and CDR2 is SVGAGI in the germline V gene. The CDR3 DNA is TGTGCCAGCAGCCCCGGACCCGCCCATTATGGCTACACCTTC. It is translated as CASSPGPAHYGYTF.

This clone was detected only once. This sequence joins TRBV5-1 and TRBJ1-2, with 8 nucleotides matching TRBD1. Germline loops: CDR1 SGHRS, CDR2 YFSETQ. V lost 0 bases, J lost 3 bases, and 7 bases stayed unmatched. The CDR3 is 16 residues long. The CDR3 reads CASSLDGTGGDYGYTF. The CDR3, as DNA: TGCGCCAGCAGCTTGGATGGTACAGGGGGGGACTATGGCTACACCTTC.

J is TRBJ2-1 and V is TRBV10-3, with D perhaps assigned TRBD1 or TRBD2 (5 bases each). This CDR3 is 13 amino acids long. Germline lookup yields CDR1 ENHRY and CDR2 SYGVKD. The ends were cut back, 4 bases at V and 6 bases at J, with 10 bases in the middle. The CDR3 reads CAISGDRVNEQFF. DNA for the CDR3: TGTGCCATCAGTGGGGACCGCGTCAATGAGCAGTTCTTC.

This clone was picked up a small number of times. The rearrangement uses TRBV10-1 and TRBJ2-7; D unclear. The V gene's germline CDR1 is WNHNN and CDR2 SYGVQD (reference sequence). Trimming stripped 5 bases from V and 1 base from J, with 12 bases between. There are 14 residues in the CDR3. The CDR3 protein is CASSWTFTSYEQYF. The DNA of the CDR3 is TGCGCCAGCAGTTGGACCTTTACTTCCTACGAGCAGTACTTC.

This chain links TRBV19 with TRBJ2-5, with 10 nucleotides matching TRBD2. This CDR3 is built from 14 residues. Germline CDR1 LNHDA, CDR2 SQIVND (reference sequence). V lost 0 bases to trimming and J lost 6 bases; unmatched junction nucleotides: 1. The CDR3 DNA is TGTGCCAGTAGTATAGATAGCGGGGGGAAGACCCAGTACTTC. Translating it yields CASSIDSGGKTQYF.

The V and J genes are TRBV9 and TRBJ1-3; D unclear. The CDR3 totals 17 residues. In germline, CDR1 is SGDLS, CDR2 YYNGEE. Trimming cost V 0 bases and J 0 bases, with 13 bases left between them. CDR3 loop: CASSVGLGLTSGNTIYF. The CDR3 nucleotides are TGTGCCAGCAGCGTAGGTCTGGGTCTCACCTCTGGAAACACCATATATTTT.

The chain combines TRBV27 with TRBJ1-5; maybe TRBD1 (5 bases). Trimming removed 0 bases at V and 2 bases at J, with 5 bases between. CDR1 is MNHEY and CDR2 is SMNVEV in the germline V gene (reference sequence). This CDR3 comprises 14 residues. CDR3 protein: CASSLSGGNQPQHF. The CDR3 DNA follows: TGTGCCAGCAGTTTATCAGGGGGCAATCAGCCCCAGCATTTT.

V is TRBV4-2 and J is TRBJ2-1; 11 bases match TRBD2. The CDR3 loop spans 16 amino acids. Losses at the gene ends were 7 bases for V and 7 bases for J; bases not matched to a gene: 12. CDR1 is LGHNA and CDR2 is YNFKEQ in the germline V gene. The CDR3 nucleotides are TGTGCCAGCACCACTTGGGGCTTAGCGGGAGGGAATGAGCAGTTCTTC. Protein sequence: CASTTWGLAGGNEQFF.

J is TRBJ1-2 and V is TRBV19; a weak D match, TRBD1 (5 bases). Germline V lookup: CDR1 LNHDA, CDR2 SQIVND (reference sequence). This CDR3 is 15 amino acids long. The V and J ends lost 3 bases and 3 bases respectively, with 14 bases between them. The CDR3 DNA reads TGTGCCAGTAGTATGTCGGGGCAGGCCCACTATGGCTACACCTTC. Translated, it gives CASSMSGQAHYGYTF.

V is TRBV25-1 and J is TRBJ1-2, with D hard to call. V shed 8 bases and J shed 4 bases, with 20 bases lying between them. The CDR3 extends over 15 amino acids. The germline gives CDR1 MGHDK, CDR2 SYGVNS. The CDR3 is CASAVGGALGYGYTF. In DNA form, the CDR3 reads TGTGCCAGCGCCGTTGGTGGAGCCCTGGGCTATGGCTACACCTTC.

The chain has TRBV11-2 and TRBJ2-7; a weak D match, TRBD1 (6 bases). The CDR3 is 15 amino acids. V lost 8 bases and J lost 7, with 24 bases in between. CDR1 is SGHAT and CDR2 is FQNNGV in the germline V gene. CDR3 bases: TGTGCCAGCTGTCCATTTGGTGTGGGGGCGGAAGAGCAGTACTTC. It translates to CASCPFGVGAEEQYF. The complete variable domain, with remaining parts taken from reference TRBV11-2 and TRBJ2-7, reads EAGVAQSPRYKIIEKRQSVAFWCNPISGHATLYWYQQILGQGPKLLIQFQNNGVVDDSQLPKDRFSAERLKGVDSTLKIQPAKLEDSAVYLCASCPFGVGAEEQYFGPGTRLTVT.

The chain joins TRBV6-5 to TRBJ2-1, with a weak D call TRBD1 (5 bases). CDR3 size: 15 residues. The germline gives CDR1 MNHEY, CDR2 SVGAGI. V was pared by 5 bases and J by 5 bases, with 16 bases between. CDR3 sequence reads: CASSRGPLRDNEQFF. DNA of the CDR3: TGTGCCAGCAGTAGGGGCCCCTTAAGGGACAATGAGCAGTTCTTC.

This sequence joins TRBV5-6 and TRBJ2-7; D is ambiguous. CDR3 size: 14 residues. The V gene's germline CDR1 is SGHDT and CDR2 YYEEEE. Trimming removed 5 bases from V and 3 bases from J, with 15 bases in between. This CDR3 reads CASSLGRANYEQYF. The CDR3 nucleotides read TGTGCCAGCAGTCTCGGAAGAGCAAACTACGAGCAGTACTTC.

This sequence joins TRBV7-9 and TRBJ1-3; 8 bases agree with TRBD1. This CDR3 has 20 amino acids. The V and J ends lost 5 bases and 0 bases, in that order; junction bases with no gene match: 18. Per the germline V gene, CDR1 is SEHNR and CDR2 is FQNEAQ (reference sequence). In DNA, the CDR3 is TGTGCCAGCAGCATCTACAGGGGGTCCCTCCTAATGGGCTCTGGAAACACCATATATTTT. Encoded protein: CASSIYRGSLLMGSGNTIYF.

The chain recombines TRBV6-1 with TRBJ2-3, with unresolved D. This CDR3 is 16 amino acids long. The germline V gene encodes CDR1 MNHNS and CDR2 SASEGT. V lost 4 bases, J lost 4 bases, and 18 bases lay in between. The CDR3 DNA sequence: TGTGCCAGCAGTGCGTTATCCCCCCAACCGGCAGATACGCAGTATTTT. Protein: CASSALSPQPADTQYF.

The chain carries TRBV5-1 and TRBJ2-1, with 10 bases lining up with TRBD1. V shed 0 bases, J shed 3 bases, and the junction held 0 bases outside the gene matches. The CDR3 loop spans 15 amino acids. Germline assignment: CDR1 SGHRS and CDR2 YFSETQ. The CDR3 spells CASSLGTGGYNEQFF. The CDR3 DNA sequence: TGCGCCAGCAGCTTGGGGACAGGGGGCTACAATGAGCAGTTCTTC.

The rearrangement uses TRBV4-1 and TRBJ2-6; D remains unclear. V was shortened by 2 bases and J by 0 bases, with 11 bases between the two germline ends. This CDR3 region has 17 residues. CDR1 and CDR2 from the germline V gene are MGHRA and YSYEKL. The CDR3 region is CASSQLWTPSGANVLTF. CDR3 bases: TGCGCCAGCAGCCAATTATGGACCCCCTCTGGGGCCAACGTCCTGACTTTC.

The chain carries TRBV14 and TRBJ2-7, with TRBD2 matching over 8 bases. Germline-derived CDR1 and CDR2 are SGHDN and FVKESK. V lost 5 bases and J lost 6; bases outside the gene matches: 9. The CDR3 contains 14 residues. CDR3 DNA sequence: TGTGCCAGCAGCTCCGCCGGACTAGCAAGCGAGCAGTACTTC. Amino acid sequence: CASSSAGLASEQYF.

This clone was recorded only once. The genes are TRBV6-1 and TRBJ1-5, with D unresolved. The CDR3 has 13 residues. V lost 3 bases and J lost 4, with 7 bases in between. CDR1 is MNHNS, CDR2 SASEGT, per germline. The CDR3 here is CASSDRSNQPQHF. The CDR3 DNA reads as TGTGCCAGCAGTGACCGCTCTAATCAGCCCCAGCATTTT.

This chain links TRBV14 with TRBJ2-7; D remains ambiguous. The CDR3 contains 11 residues. V was cut by 2 bases and J by 8 bases, with 7 bases left in between. Per the germline V gene, CDR1 is SGHDN and CDR2 is FVKESK. CDR3 DNA sequence: TGTGCCAGCAGCCAAACAGAGAAGCAGTACTTC. It codes for CASSQTEKQYF.

The chain employs TRBV20-1 and TRBJ1-1; D might be TRBD1 (5 bases). With 3 bases removed from V and 11 bases from J, the gap between germline ends came to 22 bases. Germline V gives CDR1 DFQATT, CDR2 SNEGSKA (reference sequence). The CDR3 has 14 amino acids. CDR3 nucleotides: TGCAGTGCTAGTTCCTCGACGGTTAGCAGGGCGGCTTTCTTT. Its protein product is CSASSSTVSRAAFF.

V is TRBV12-3 or TRBV12-4 and J is TRBJ1-1; D is uncertain. Trimming took 5 bases from V and 4 from J, leaving 8 bases between them. This CDR3 is built from 12 residues. The CDR3 nucleotides read TGTGCCAGCAGTCGAATACTCACTGAAGCTTTCTTT. This codes for CASSRILTEAFF.

The V gene is TRBV9, the J gene TRBJ2-3; TRBD2 matches at 11 bases. The germline V gene has CDR1 SGDLS and CDR2 YYNGEE. The length of the CDR3 is 15 residues. After removal of 1 base from V and 3 bases from J, the junction contained 1 base not matched to a gene. The CDR3 protein is CASSVPSGRTDTQYF. The DNA for the CDR3 is TGTGCCAGCAGCGTACCTAGCGGGAGGACAGATACGCAGTATTTT. The entire variable domain, with the rest obtained from reference TRBV9 and TRBJ2-3, is as follows: DSGVTQTPKHLITATGQRVTLRCSPRSGDLSVYWYQQSLDQGLQFLIQYYNGEERAKGNILERFSAQQFPDLHSELNLSSLELGDSALYFCASSVPSGRTDTQYFGPGTRLTVL.

This chain joins TRBV27 and TRBJ2-7, with unresolved D. Trimming removed 6 bases from V and 4 bases from J, with 10 bases in between. The germline V gene has CDR1 MNHEY and CDR2 SMNVEV (reference sequence). This CDR3 is 12 amino acids long. Written as DNA, the CDR3 is TGTGCCAGCAGCTTCTGGGGTTACGAGCAGTACTTC. This translates into CASSFWGYEQYF.